This T cell receptor (beta chain) derives from a study of blood T cell repertoires in COVID-19. Study-level information: PBMCs, B-cell-depleted T cells, or T cells provided the cDNA or gDNA that made up the material.

The V end was cut by 8 bases, the J end by 1 base, with 13 bases between. This CDR3 comprises 14 residues. The germline gives CDR1 SEHNR, CDR2 FQNEAQ (reference sequence). The table came from immunoSEQ multiplex PCR; TCRdb's copy has only in-frame clones and leaves some out. The sample consists of some 200,000 clones, more than 65% of them appearing once. The TCR sequence derives from a woman aged 55-69 years with acute or convalescent COVID-19. The J gene is TRBJ2-3, the V gene TRBV7-9; possible D gene TRBD2, 5 bases. Material for sequencing was peripheral blood. Here the CDR3 reads CASSVNGGTDTQYF. DNA for the CDR3: TGTGCCAGCTCAGTAAACGGGGGCACAGATACGCAGTATTTT.